These T cell receptor beta chains were read from a single sample in a study of T cells in Graves' hyperthyroidism and ophthalmopathy. MiXCR was run by TCRdb on the multiplex PCR reads, yielding one entry per CDR3 protein. The table lists fewer than 350,000 distinct CDR3 sequences, roughly 15% of them singletons. Material: blood. These receptors originate from a woman aged 50 to 65 with Graves' hyperthyroidism that later progressed to Graves' ophthalmopathy. CDR3s leave out the opening cysteine and the closing phenylalanine or tryptophan. Some rows have no size entry. The others give once, few or many, or a class for an expanded clone.

j_call v_call clone_size cdr3_aa
TRBJ2-1 TRBV3-1 many ASSHEGGYNEQF
TRBJ1-1 TRBV4-1 - ASSQEDRASTEAF
TRBJ2-1 TRBV20-1 many SARSPGGRRAYNEQF
TRBJ2-3 TRBV19 few ASSYLGWEDTQY
TRBJ2-7 TRBV10-3 - AISDTSGSYEQY
TRBJ2-5 TRBV13 - ASSPEGQGQETQY
TRBJ2-3 TRBV10-1 many ASRRGSSTDTQY
TRBJ2-7 TRBV13 few ASSSTIGLLGSGTGSSYEQY
TRBJ2-1 TRBV6-1 few ASSRGSGGSYNEQF
TRBJ1-2 TRBV20-1 many SARTGGHYGYT
TRBJ1-1 TRBV28 many ASTLHTEAF
TRBJ2-1 TRBV28 many ASSTTLQHGRPYNEQF
TRBJ1-4 TRBV5-6 - ASSAGTENGIGKLF
TRBJ2-7 TRBV30 few AWTEISYEQY
TRBJ2-1 TRBV24-1 few ATSDRTSGRGRSYNEQF
TRBJ2-5 TRBV20-1 few SVIVRLAGYQETQY
TRBJ2-2 TRBV6-4 few ASSEQGLENTGELF
TRBJ1-5 TRBV27 - ASSGGGALQPQH
TRBJ2-7 TRBV18 many ASSPAGTGSYEQY
TRBJ2-7 TRBV2 many ASSEFYEQY
TRBJ1-5 TRBV5-5 - ASSQQGVISNQPQH
TRBJ2-4 TRBV28 many ASSPGDRRNIQY
TRBJ2-3 TRBV24-1 many ATSDQGQGGTDTQY
TRBJ1-1 TRBV20-1 - SARVGWTGDTEAF
TRBJ2-3 TRBV18 - ASSPPSRGTTQY
TRBJ1-2 TRBV2 many ASRKTGGANYGYT
TRBJ2-5 TRBV28 many ASSLSGGQETQY
TRBJ2-7 TRBV6-2/TRBV6-3 many ASSKRQGSSYEQY
TRBJ2-5 TRBV20-1 many SALRLAEFQETQY
TRBJ1-2 TRBV12-3/TRBV12-4 many ASSLEPNDRFYGYT
TRBJ2-3 TRBV20-1 - SAPVAGATDTQY
TRBJ1-1 TRBV18 many ASSPRGQGALNTEAF
TRBJ1-2 TRBV28 many ASSPHDTAYGYT
TRBJ2-3 TRBV18 many ASSPPGPKGTDTQY
TRBJ2-7 TRBV2 many ASSASDRAPYEQY
TRBJ2-7 TRBV7-7 - ASSPRTSGFYEQY
TRBJ2-3 TRBV2 many ASRRDTDTQY
TRBJ2-6 TRBV10-3 - AISESTGATDVLT
TRBJ2-3 TRBV9 - ASSVGVGADTQY
TRBJ1-2 TRBV30 - AWRATGTGGRYGYT
TRBJ2-1 TRBV7-9 many ASSLRGQGRNEQF
TRBJ2-1 TRBV5-1 many ASWAGTGVYDEQF
TRBJ2-5 TRBV15 many ATGQGQETQY
TRBJ2-5 TRBV9 few ASSVVPIGETQY
TRBJ2-1 TRBV7-3 many ASSPTGGNEQF
TRBJ1-3 TRBV29-1 - SVQGQLVSGSTIY
TRBJ1-1 TRBV20-1 - SALDKDTEAF
TRBJ1-1 TRBV10-3 many ATYGTPKTEAF
TRBJ2-2 TRBV5-4 few ASSLLAARTGELF
TRBJ2-1 TRBV29-1 - SVEEKNTGDGSWSSGLRNEQF
TRBJ2-7 TRBV29-1 - SVQYASYEQY
TRBJ2-1 TRBV9 many ASSGGGGSYNEQF
TRBJ2-7 TRBV11-2 many ASSLTRGSSYEQY
TRBJ2-7 TRBV4-1 - ASSQPSGRNHEQY
TRBJ2-1 TRBV19 few ASSMPYNEQF
TRBJ1-2 TRBV20-1 many SARDRRENYGYT
TRBJ2-3 TRBV5-1 many ASSFMAGTSDPDTQY
TRBJ1-1 TRBV20-1 many RLTGGSEAF
TRBJ2-2 TRBV3-1 many ASSHGRAGELF
TRBJ2-7 TRBV20-1 many SARGGTSGYEQY